The sequence of this T cell receptor (beta chain) was determined in a study of blood T cell repertoires in COVID-19. Study background: Acute-phase and convalescent COVID-19 samples originated in the United States, Italy and Spain. Nucleic acid was either cDNA or gDNA, and it came from T cells, B-cell-depleted T cells, or PBMCs.

Authors' methods: Reference gene primer amplification yielded estimated nucleated cell counts. Sequencing used immunoSEQ multiplex PCR; TCRdb keeps in-frame clones, though not all of them. The V and J calls and clone size were taken over from that table, and D and trimming were inferred from the DNA. Among 130,000 to 150,000 clones listed, approximately 88% were seen once. The CDR3 has 16 amino acids. CDR1 is SGHRS and CDR2 is YFSETQ in the germline V gene. The ends lost 1 base at V and 10 bases at J; junction bases unmatched: 14. This chain joins TRBV5-1 and TRBJ2-1; 7 bases map to TRBD1. The sequencing sample was made of peripheral blood. The clonotype comes from a woman in her 50s with acute or convalescent COVID-19. The CDR3 sequence is CASSLPSASGGGEQFF. For the CDR3, the DNA is TGCGCCAGCAGCTTGCCAAGCGCTTCAGGGGGTGGAGAGCAGTTCTTC.